The TCR beta chain under discussion was sequenced for a study of blood T cell repertoires in COVID-19. Study background: From the United States, Italy and Spain came samples of acute and convalescent COVID-19.

Sequenced by immunoSEQ multiplex PCR; TCRdb stores in-frame clones only, minus some. The top ten clones hold around 4.2% of a sample with about 70,000 clones, approximately 86% of them seen once. Germline V gene lookup returns CDR1 MNHNY and CDR2 SVGAGI (reference sequence). V lost 2 bases, J lost 7 bases, and 9 bases lay in between. The CDR3 totals 12 residues. The TCR was taken from a man aged 65-85 years with active COVID-19. The specimen sequenced was peripheral blood. This chain uses TRBV6-6 with TRBJ2-7; weak D call: TRBD2 (5 bases). The CDR3 reads CASSYRPGEQYF. As DNA, the CDR3 is TGTGCCAGCAGTTACAGGCCGGGGGAGCAGTACTTC.